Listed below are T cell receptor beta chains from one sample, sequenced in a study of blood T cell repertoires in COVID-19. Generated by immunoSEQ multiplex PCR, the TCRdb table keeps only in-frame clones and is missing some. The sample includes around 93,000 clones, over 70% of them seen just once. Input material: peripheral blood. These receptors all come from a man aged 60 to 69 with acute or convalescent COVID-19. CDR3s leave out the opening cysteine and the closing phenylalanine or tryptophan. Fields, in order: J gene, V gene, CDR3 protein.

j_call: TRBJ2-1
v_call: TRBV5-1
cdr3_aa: ASSLIALAGYNEQF

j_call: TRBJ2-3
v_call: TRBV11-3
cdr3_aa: ASSRPLAGDTDTQY

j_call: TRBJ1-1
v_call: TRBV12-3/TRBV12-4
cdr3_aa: ASSETDTEAF

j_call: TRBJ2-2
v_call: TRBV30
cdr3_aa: AWGRQGALSTGELF

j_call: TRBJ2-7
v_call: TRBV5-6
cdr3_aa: ASSFSVEQY

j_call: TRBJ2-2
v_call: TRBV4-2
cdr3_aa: ASSQDRQGANTGELF

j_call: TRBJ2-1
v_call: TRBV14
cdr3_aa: ASSAPGLAGGSYNEQF

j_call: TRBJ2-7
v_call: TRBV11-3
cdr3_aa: ASSSLVYEQY

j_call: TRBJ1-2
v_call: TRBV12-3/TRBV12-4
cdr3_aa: ASRPHSNYGYT

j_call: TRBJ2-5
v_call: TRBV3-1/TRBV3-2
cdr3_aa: ASSQMGRAH

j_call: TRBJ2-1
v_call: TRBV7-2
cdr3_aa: ASTIGTNYNEQF

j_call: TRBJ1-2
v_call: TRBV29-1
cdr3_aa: SVERENGYT

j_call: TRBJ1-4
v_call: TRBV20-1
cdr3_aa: SARGGEKLF

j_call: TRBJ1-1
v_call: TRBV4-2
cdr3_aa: ASSRGSEAF

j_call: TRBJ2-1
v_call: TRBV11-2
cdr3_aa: ASSQGQGTYNEQF

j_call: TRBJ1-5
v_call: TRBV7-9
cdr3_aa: ASSPRGGGNQPQH

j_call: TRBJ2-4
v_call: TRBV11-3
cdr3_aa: ASSLSGGSQAKNIQY

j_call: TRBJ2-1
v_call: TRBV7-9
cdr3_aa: ASSPPGLAGINEQF

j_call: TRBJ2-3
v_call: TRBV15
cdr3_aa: ATSREASGGDTQY

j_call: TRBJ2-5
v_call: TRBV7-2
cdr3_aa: ASSSRLSETQY

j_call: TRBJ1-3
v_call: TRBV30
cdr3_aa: AWSVKGGGNTIY

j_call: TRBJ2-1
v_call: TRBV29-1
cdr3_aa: SVHQTYNEQF

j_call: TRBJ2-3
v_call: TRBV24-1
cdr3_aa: ATSDQPGGRVTDTQY

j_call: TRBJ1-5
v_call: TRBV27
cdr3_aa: ASSGRGAQPQH

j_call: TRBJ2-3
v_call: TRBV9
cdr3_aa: ASKSGVSTDTQY

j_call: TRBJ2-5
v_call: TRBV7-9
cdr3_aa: ASSLTIVETQY

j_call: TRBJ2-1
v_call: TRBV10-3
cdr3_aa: AISEGRTSGNEQF

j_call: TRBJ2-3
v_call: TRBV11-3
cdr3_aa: ASSFAAGGPGTDTQY

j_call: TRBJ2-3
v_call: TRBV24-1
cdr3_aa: ATSDARRGATDTQY

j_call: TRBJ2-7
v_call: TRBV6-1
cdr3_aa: ASSEGGLGRHEQY

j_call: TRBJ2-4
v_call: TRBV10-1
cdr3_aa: ASSEFRRQGRNIQY

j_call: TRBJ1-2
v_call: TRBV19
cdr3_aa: ASSMGTGGGYGYT

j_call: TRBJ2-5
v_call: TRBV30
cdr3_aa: AWSPLETGTQY

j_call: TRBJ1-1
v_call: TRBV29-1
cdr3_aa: SVVQGGMNTEAF

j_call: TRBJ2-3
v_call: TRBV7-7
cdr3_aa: ASSLGPLAAVGTDTQY

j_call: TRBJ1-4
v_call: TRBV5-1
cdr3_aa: ASTAGGNEKLF

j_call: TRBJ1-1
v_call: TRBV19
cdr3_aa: ASSLDRSTEAF

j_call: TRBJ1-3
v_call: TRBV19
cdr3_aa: ASSTDSGNTIY

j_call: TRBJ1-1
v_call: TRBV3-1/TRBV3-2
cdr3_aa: ASSPQNTEAF

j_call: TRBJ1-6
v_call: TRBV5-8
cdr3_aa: ASSASRYYNSPLH

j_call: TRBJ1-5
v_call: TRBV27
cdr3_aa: ASRTGRQPQH

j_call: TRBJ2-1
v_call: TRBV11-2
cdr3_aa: ASSFASGRDSYNEQF

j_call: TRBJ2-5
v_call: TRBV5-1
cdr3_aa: ASSPGTRDQETQY

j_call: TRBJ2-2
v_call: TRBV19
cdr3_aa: ASTALGGELF

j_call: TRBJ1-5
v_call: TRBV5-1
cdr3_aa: ASSLGIDQPQH

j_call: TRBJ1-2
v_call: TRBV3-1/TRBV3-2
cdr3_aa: ASSQTGDGYT

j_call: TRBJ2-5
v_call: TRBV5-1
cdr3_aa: ASSLEASGALSQETQY

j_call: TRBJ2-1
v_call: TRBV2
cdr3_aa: ASSEGWGLARGEISYNEQF

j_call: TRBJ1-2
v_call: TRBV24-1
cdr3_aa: ATSDQGESYGYT

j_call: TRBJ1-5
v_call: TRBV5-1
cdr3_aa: ASSEGLRQPQH

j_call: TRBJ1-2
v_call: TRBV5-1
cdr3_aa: ASSAVPTYGYT

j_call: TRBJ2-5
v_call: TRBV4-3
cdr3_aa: ASSQVGGSRETQY

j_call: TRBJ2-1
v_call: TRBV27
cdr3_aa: ASSRSISVRGNEQF

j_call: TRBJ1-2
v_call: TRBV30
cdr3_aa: AWTFSERGYT

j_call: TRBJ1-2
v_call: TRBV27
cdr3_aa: ASSSGGRSYGYT

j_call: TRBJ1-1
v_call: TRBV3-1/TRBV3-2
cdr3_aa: ASSHSGRWTEAF

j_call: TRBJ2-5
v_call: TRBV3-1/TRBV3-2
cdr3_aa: ASSQEEETQY